This T cell receptor beta chain was documented in a study of T cell responses to AZD1222 COVID-19 vaccine. Study observations and caveats: White British people made up most donors, females outnumbered males, and clonal diversity was possibly underestimated. Just a handful of AZD1222 recipients were seropositive at baseline.

Here immunoSEQ multiplex PCR was the method, and the copy in TCRdb shows in-frame clones only, minus some. The sample has some 150,000 clones, around 93% seen once. For this clone: Its target is not known.

This specimen consisted of peripheral blood, obtained 28 days after the second AZD1222 dose. This TCR was sampled from an adult who received the AZD1222 COVID-19 vaccine.

CDR3 sequence (DNA): TGTGCCAGCAGCCCAATTTTCGGCTACGAGCAGTACTTC. It encodes CASSPIFGYEQYF. The V gene is TRBV14, the J gene TRBJ2-7; D gene ambiguous. CDR1 SGHDN and CDR2 FVKESK come from the germline V gene. V lost 4 bases and J lost 3, with 10 bases in between. The CDR3 sequence is 13 residues long.